This is a list of T cell receptor beta chains from one sample in a study of blood T cell repertoires in COVID-19. The protocol was immunoSEQ multiplex PCR, while the TCRdb copy is restricted to in-frame clones and leaves out a portion. Here the sample spans approximately 200,000 clones, 88% being singletons. The sequencing input was peripheral blood. All receptors derive from a man between 65 and 85 years old with active or convalescent COVID-19. The CDR3 runs from the conserved cysteine through the conserved F or W. The D gene is left open where the match is weak. Some rows mark clone size as missing; the rest say once, few, many or name a class of expanded clone.

d_gene: .
j_gene: TRBJ1-3
abundance: .
v_gene: TRBV28
CDR3nt: TGTGCCAGCAAGAGCTCTGGAAACACCATATATTTT
CDR3aa: CASKSSGNTIYF

d_gene: .
j_gene: TRBJ1-5
abundance: .
v_gene: TRBV3-1/TRBV3-2
CDR3nt: TGTGCCAGCAGCCCTACGGTGGTTGAGCCCCAGCATTTT
CDR3aa: CASSPTVVEPQHF

d_gene: .
j_gene: TRBJ1-2
abundance: .
v_gene: TRBV28
CDR3nt: TGTGCCAGCAGTACCTACCTCCCCGTAATAAGTGGCTACACCTTC
CDR3aa: CASSTYLPVISGYTF

d_gene: TRBD2
j_gene: TRBJ2-3
abundance: .
v_gene: TRBV6-2/TRBV6-3
CDR3nt: TGTGCCAGCAGTTACGGTCCAGCGGGGGGGCAGTCAGATACGCAGTATTTT
CDR3aa: CASSYGPAGGQSDTQYF

d_gene: TRBD1
j_gene: TRBJ2-1
abundance: .
v_gene: TRBV19
CDR3nt: TGTGCCAGTAGCCCGACAGGGAACTACAATGAGCAGTTCTTC
CDR3aa: CASSPTGNYNEQFF

d_gene: .
j_gene: TRBJ2-5
abundance: .
v_gene: TRBV21-1
CDR3nt: TGTGCCAGCTCATTGGCGCGAGGGAGTGGAAGAGAGACCCAGTACTTC
CDR3aa: CASSLARGSGRETQYF

d_gene: .
j_gene: TRBJ2-2
abundance: .
v_gene: TRBV5-1
CDR3nt: TGCGCCAGCAGCCCCCCCTCTGGTGCAGGGCAGGGCACCGGGGAGCTGTTTTTT
CDR3aa: CASSPPSGAGQGTGELFF

d_gene: TRBD1
j_gene: TRBJ2-2
abundance: .
v_gene: TRBV30
CDR3nt: TGTGCCTGGAGTGTACTTCTTGACAGGGTGAACACCGGGGAGCTGTTTTTT
CDR3aa: CAWSVLLDRVNTGELFF

d_gene: .
j_gene: TRBJ2-1
abundance: .
v_gene: TRBV15
CDR3nt: TGTGCCACCAGCAGGGCAATGTCCAGCGGCGGTTCCAATGAGCAGTTCTTC
CDR3aa: CATSRAMSSGGSNEQFF

d_gene: .
j_gene: TRBJ1-3
abundance: .
v_gene: TRBV19
CDR3nt: TGTGCCAGTAGTATTCGAGGAGGTGGTTCTGGAAACACCATATATTTT
CDR3aa: CASSIRGGGSGNTIYF

d_gene: .
j_gene: TRBJ2-6
abundance: .
v_gene: TRBV19
CDR3nt: TGTGCCAGCGGGGGTCCTGGGGCCAACGTCCTGACTTTC
CDR3aa: CASGGPGANVLTF

d_gene: .
j_gene: TRBJ2-5
abundance: .
v_gene: TRBV5-6
CDR3nt: TGTGCCAGCAGCCGGGGGGCAGAGGAGACCCAGTACTTC
CDR3aa: CASSRGAEETQYF

d_gene: TRBD2
j_gene: TRBJ2-7
abundance: .
v_gene: TRBV28
CDR3nt: TGTGCCAGCAGTTTCTCTAGCGGGAGGCCAACCAACGAGCAGTACTTC
CDR3aa: CASSFSSGRPTNEQYF

d_gene: TRBD2
j_gene: TRBJ2-7
abundance: .
v_gene: TRBV13
CDR3nt: TGTGCCAGCAGCTTACAAGGACTAGCCTCGGGTGAGCAGTACTTC
CDR3aa: CASSLQGLASGEQYF

d_gene: .
j_gene: TRBJ2-5
abundance: .
v_gene: TRBV10-3
CDR3nt: TGTGCCACCAGGGAACTACCGGCAGAGACCCAGTACTTC
CDR3aa: CATRELPAETQYF

d_gene: TRBD1
j_gene: TRBJ1-1
abundance: .
v_gene: TRBV7-9
CDR3nt: TGTGCCAGCAGTCTAGAGGGGGCAAGGACTGAAGCTTTCTTT
CDR3aa: CASSLEGARTEAFF

d_gene: TRBD1
j_gene: TRBJ1-3
abundance: .
v_gene: TRBV6-6
CDR3nt: TGTGCCAGCAGTCCCAGGGGGCAGATCCGAGGAAACACCATATATTTT
CDR3aa: CASSPRGQIRGNTIYF

d_gene: .
j_gene: TRBJ2-3
abundance: .
v_gene: TRBV18
CDR3nt: TGTGCCAGCTCACCACCCATAGCACAGGCCACAGATACGCAGTATTTT
CDR3aa: CASSPPIAQATDTQYF

d_gene: .
j_gene: TRBJ1-4
abundance: .
v_gene: TRBV24-1
CDR3nt: TGTGCCACCAGTCACTACAGGGCAGGGGAAAAACTGTTTTTT
CDR3aa: CATSHYRAGEKLFF

d_gene: .
j_gene: TRBJ1-3
abundance: .
v_gene: TRBV19
CDR3nt: TGTGCCAGTACCCAAACTTGGGGAGACTATTCTGGAAACACCATATATTTT
CDR3aa: CASTQTWGDYSGNTIYF

d_gene: .
j_gene: TRBJ2-1
abundance: .
v_gene: TRBV9
CDR3nt: TGTGCCAGCAGCGTAGGTCTACTTAATGAGCAGTTCTTC
CDR3aa: CASSVGLLNEQFF

d_gene: TRBD1
j_gene: TRBJ2-1
abundance: few
v_gene: TRBV10-1
CDR3nt: TGCGCCAGCAGTGAGTCGACAGGGAGAGGTGAGCAGTTCTTC
CDR3aa: CASSESTGRGEQFF

d_gene: .
j_gene: TRBJ1-5
abundance: once
v_gene: TRBV4-3
CDR3nt: TGCGCCAGCAGCCAAGTTTCTTATGATCAGCCCCAGCATTTT
CDR3aa: CASSQVSYDQPQHF

d_gene: .
j_gene: TRBJ2-1
abundance: .
v_gene: TRBV5-6
CDR3nt: TGTGCCAGCAGCAGTCGGGGGGCCGGCTACAATGAGCAGTTCTTC
CDR3aa: CASSSRGAGYNEQFF

d_gene: TRBD2
j_gene: TRBJ2-7
abundance: .
v_gene: TRBV6-2/TRBV6-3
CDR3nt: TGTGCCAGCAGCCTCGGACTAGCGGGAGGCCGTCTCTACGAGCAGTACTTC
CDR3aa: CASSLGLAGGRLYEQYF

d_gene: TRBD1
j_gene: TRBJ1-4
abundance: .
v_gene: TRBV5-1
CDR3nt: TGCGCCAGCAGGGGGGACAGCCTTAATGAAAAACTGTTTTTT
CDR3aa: CASRGDSLNEKLFF

d_gene: .
j_gene: TRBJ2-6
abundance: .
v_gene: TRBV18
CDR3nt: TGTGCCAGCTCGGCGGGACAGAGCTCTGGGGCCAACGTCCTGACTTTC
CDR3aa: CASSAGQSSGANVLTF

d_gene: TRBD2
j_gene: TRBJ2-7
abundance: .
v_gene: TRBV6-5
CDR3nt: TGTGCCAGCACCCCAACTAGCGGGATCTACGAGCAGTACTTC
CDR3aa: CASTPTSGIYEQYF

d_gene: .
j_gene: TRBJ2-2
abundance: .
v_gene: TRBV19
CDR3nt: TGTGCCAGTAACTTACTAGACGGGGAGCTGTTTTTT
CDR3aa: CASNLLDGELFF

d_gene: .
j_gene: TRBJ1-4
abundance: .
v_gene: TRBV29-1
CDR3nt: TGCAGCGCCTCCCCTGCAACTAATGAAAAACTGTTTTTT
CDR3aa: CSASPATNEKLFF

d_gene: TRBD2
j_gene: TRBJ2-4
abundance: .
v_gene: TRBV3-1/TRBV3-2
CDR3nt: TGTGCCAGCAGCCAATCGCTAGCGGGAGTAGGGGCCAAAAACATTCAGTACTTC
CDR3aa: CASSQSLAGVGAKNIQYF

d_gene: .
j_gene: TRBJ1-6
abundance: .
v_gene: TRBV9
CDR3nt: TGTGCCAGCACCCTACAGTCCGGGGATTCACCCCTCCACTTT
CDR3aa: CASTLQSGDSPLHF

d_gene: TRBD1
j_gene: TRBJ2-7
abundance: .
v_gene: TRBV7-2
CDR3nt: TGTGCCAGCAGGCGACAGGGGATCTCCTACGAGCAGTACTTC
CDR3aa: CASRRQGISYEQYF

d_gene: .
j_gene: TRBJ2-7
abundance: .
v_gene: TRBV29-1
CDR3nt: TGCAGCGATTTACTCTGGGCGTACGAGCAGTACTTC
CDR3aa: CSDLLWAYEQYF

d_gene: .
j_gene: TRBJ2-2
abundance: few
v_gene: TRBV5-5
CDR3nt: TGTGCCAGCAGCTTGGTAGTGAACAGACCACGGCAGTTTTTT
CDR3aa: CASSLVVNRPRQFF

d_gene: TRBD1
j_gene: TRBJ1-5
abundance: .
v_gene: TRBV27
CDR3nt: TGTGCCAGCAGTCCTACAGGGGGCTGGGGTCAGCCCCAGCATTTT
CDR3aa: CASSPTGGWGQPQHF

d_gene: .
j_gene: TRBJ1-3
abundance: once
v_gene: TRBV30
CDR3nt: TGTGCCTGGAGTACTACCGAAACTGGAAACACCATATATTTT
CDR3aa: CAWSTTETGNTIYF

d_gene: TRBD2
j_gene: TRBJ2-7
abundance: .
v_gene: TRBV28
CDR3nt: TGTGCCAGCAGTTCTAGCGGGGGGGCGTTGTACGAGCAGTACTTC
CDR3aa: CASSSSGGALYEQYF

d_gene: .
j_gene: TRBJ1-2
abundance: .
v_gene: TRBV3-1/TRBV3-2
CDR3nt: TGTGCCAGCAGCCAAGTGGCAGGGAATGGCTACACCTTC
CDR3aa: CASSQVAGNGYTF

d_gene: TRBD1
j_gene: TRBJ1-5
abundance: .
v_gene: TRBV6-1
CDR3nt: TGTGCCAGCAGTGTATCCCCGGGACAGGGGGCGCAGAATCAGCCCCAGCATTTT
CDR3aa: CASSVSPGQGAQNQPQHF

d_gene: .
j_gene: TRBJ1-2
abundance: .
v_gene: TRBV7-9
CDR3nt: TGTGCCAGCAGCTTATCGGGGTCTAGTGCCTATGGCTACACCTTC
CDR3aa: CASSLSGSSAYGYTF